This T cell receptor beta chain was recorded in a study of blood T cell repertoires in COVID-19 (dated by TCRdb to the early 2020s). For the study in its entirety: Samples from collaborators originated in the United States, Italy and Spain and spanned both the acute and convalescent phases of COVID-19. The material from the prospective study consisted of cDNA or gDNA derived from T cells, B-cell-depleted T cells, or PBMCs. The repertoires were made available in a free public database intended to serve as a resource for research on the immune response to SARS-CoV-2. The samples were drawn from two sources: the first 160 participants of the ongoing ImmuneRACE study, and 1,200 or so subjects contributed by 6 global collaborators. Where available, HLA class I and class II types were taken from metadata supplied by the sample provider and were not determined by assay-based typing. Subjects who had been exposed to COVID-19, were actively infected with it, or had recovered from it provided the deeply sampled blood TCRbeta repertoires that made up the dataset. Sample metadata almost always included a de-identified subject ID, COVID-19 status, age in years and sex.

What the research found in general, with its limitations: How much clinical and demographic metadata was included differed by source and by participant, and the metadata was provided uncurated.

About this clone: It has no known antigen specificity. The sample holds no much larger clone one base away, and base qualities are not on file.

Measured from the cysteine to the phenylalanine, the CDR3 is 14 residues long. Left in the record is the CDR3 DNA by itself, 42 bases read in frame from the first base. V loses 2 bases of germline sequence and J loses 6 bases, and the interval between the two ends is 13 bases. Via the germline V gene (reference sequence), CDR1 is LGHDT and CDR2 YNNKEL. TCRbeta CDR3 regions were amplified from genomic DNA by means of the immunoSEQ Assay, a bias-controlled multiplex PCR. On the authors' methods: Within the assay, amplification of reference gene primers was used to estimate how many nucleated cells each sample contained. To quantify the absolute abundance of each unique TCRbeta CDR3 rearrangement, sequence reads were collapsed and filtered. For each sample, productive Simpson clonality was calculated as the square root of Simpson's diversity index over productive rearrangements. Held by TCRdb, this immuneACCESS table contains in-frame sequences only and omits some clones. Under half of the omission traces to an unresolved V gene where checked; the cause of the rest is unknown. For V, J and clone size, that table is used; D and trimming come from the DNA. This sample has some 320,000 clones in its table, and 90% of those were observed once. The ten largest account for around 2.5% of the sample.

Enrolling through a virtual design, the prospective study's participants ranged in age from roughly 18 to 95 years and lived across roughly 24 United States geographic areas. In the prospective study, cohorts were assigned on the basis of participant-reported clinical history obtained from a screening survey and a study questionnaire. ImmuneRACE Cohort 3 recovered participants were defined by two consecutive negative NP/OP PCR tests, healthcare professional clearance, or symptom resolution. Each participant in the prospective study had whole blood, serum and a nasopharyngeal or oropharyngeal swab collected by mobile phlebotomists. Additional blood draws and questionnaires over an approximately 2-month period could optionally be provided by prospective study participants. Blood samples from the prospective study were shipped frozen or at room temperature prior to DNA extraction.

The clonotype was recovered from a man aged 55 to 70 who had recovered from COVID-19. Sequenced material: PBMCs or T cells enriched from blood (not recorded which). The chain uses TRBV3-1 (or the pseudogene TRBV3-2) and TRBJ1-1; TRBD1 could be the D gene, as 6 bases match. This receptor carries the CDR3 CASSQRRTAAEAFF. The DNA sequence is TGTGCCAGCAGCCAACGGAGGACAGCCGCTGAAGCTTTCTTT.